This T cell receptor (beta chain) was found in a study of blood T cell repertoires in COVID-19. Study context: Nucleic acid was either cDNA or gDNA, and it came from T cells, B-cell-depleted T cells, or PBMCs.

The germline V and J ends were trimmed by 6 bases and 3 bases, with 10 bases remaining between them. CDR1 is SGHTS, CDR2 YDEGEE, per germline. The CDR3 runs to 13 residues. TCRdb's table, derived via immunoSEQ multiplex PCR, lists solely in-frame clones and lacks some. The table has 250,000 to 350,000 clones, around 90% seen once. The chain combines TRBV5-8 with TRBJ1-5; D call uncertain. The sample comprised peripheral blood. The TCR comes from a woman in her 50s who had recovered from COVID-19. The CDR3 DNA is TGTGCCAGCATCAGGATTTTCAATCAGCCCCAGCATTTT. Protein product: CASIRIFNQPQHF. Supplemented by reference TRBV5-8 and TRBJ1-5, the full variable domain reads EAGVTQSPTHLIKTRGQQATLRCSPISGHTSVYWYQQALGLGLQFLLWYDEGEERNRGNFPPRFSGRQFPNYSSELNVNALELEDSALYLCASIRIFNQPQHFGDGTRLSIL.